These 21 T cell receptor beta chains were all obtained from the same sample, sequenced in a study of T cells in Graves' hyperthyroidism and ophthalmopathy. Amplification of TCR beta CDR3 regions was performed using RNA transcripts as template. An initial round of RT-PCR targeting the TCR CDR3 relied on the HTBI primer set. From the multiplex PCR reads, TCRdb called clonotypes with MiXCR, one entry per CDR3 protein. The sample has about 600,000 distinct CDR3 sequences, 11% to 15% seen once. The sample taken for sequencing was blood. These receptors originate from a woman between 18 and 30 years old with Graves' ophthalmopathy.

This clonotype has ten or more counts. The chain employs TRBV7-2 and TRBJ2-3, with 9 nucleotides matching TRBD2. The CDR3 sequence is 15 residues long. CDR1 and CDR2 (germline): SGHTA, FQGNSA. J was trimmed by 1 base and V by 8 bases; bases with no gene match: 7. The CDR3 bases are TGTGCCAGCGTTTGGGCTAGCGGGGGCACAGATACGCAGTATTTT. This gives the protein CASVWASGGTDTQYF.

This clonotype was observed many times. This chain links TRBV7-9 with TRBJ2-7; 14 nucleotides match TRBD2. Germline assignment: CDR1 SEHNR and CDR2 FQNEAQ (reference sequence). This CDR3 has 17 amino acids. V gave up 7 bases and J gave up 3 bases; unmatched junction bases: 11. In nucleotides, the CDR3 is TGTGCCAGCATGTCTCGGGGGACTAGCGGGAGAGTCTACGAGCAGTACTTC. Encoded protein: CASMSRGTSGRVYEQYF.

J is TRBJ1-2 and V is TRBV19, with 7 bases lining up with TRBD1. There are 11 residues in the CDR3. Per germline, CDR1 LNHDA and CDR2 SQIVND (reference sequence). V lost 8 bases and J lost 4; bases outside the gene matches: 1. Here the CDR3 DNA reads TGTGCCAGTGGACAGGCCTATGGCTACACCTTC. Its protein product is CASGQAYGYTF.

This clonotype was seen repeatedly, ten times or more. The DNA for the CDR3 is TGTGCCAGCAGTCAAACTAGCGGGGGTTCCTACGAGCAGTACTTC. This sequence encodes CASSQTSGGSYEQYF. This chain links TRBV12-3 or TRBV12-4 with TRBJ2-7; 11 bases map to TRBD2. V dropped 5 bases and J dropped 1; count of bases not matched to a gene: 4. The CDR3 is 15 amino acids.

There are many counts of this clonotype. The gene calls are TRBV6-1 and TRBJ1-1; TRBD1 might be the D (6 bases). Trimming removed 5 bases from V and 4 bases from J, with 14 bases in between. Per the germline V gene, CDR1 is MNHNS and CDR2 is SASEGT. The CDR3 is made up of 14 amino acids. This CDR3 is CASSSQGGGTEAFF. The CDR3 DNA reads TGTGCCAGCAGTTCACAGGGAGGGGGCACTGAAGCTTTCTTT.

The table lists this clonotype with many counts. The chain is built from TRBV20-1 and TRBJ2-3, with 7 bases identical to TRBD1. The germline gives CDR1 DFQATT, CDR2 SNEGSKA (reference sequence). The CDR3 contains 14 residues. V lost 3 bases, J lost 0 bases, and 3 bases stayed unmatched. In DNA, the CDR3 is TGCAGTGCTAGCAAGGGGGCCAGCACAGATACGCAGTATTTT. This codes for CSASKGASTDTQYF.

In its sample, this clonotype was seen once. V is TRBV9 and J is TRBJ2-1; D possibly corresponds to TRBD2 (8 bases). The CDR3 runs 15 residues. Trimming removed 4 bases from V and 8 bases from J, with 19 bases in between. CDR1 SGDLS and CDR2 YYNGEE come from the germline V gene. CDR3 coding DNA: TGTGCCAGCAGCCCCAGAACGGGAGGGGGCCATGAGCAGTTCTTC. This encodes CASSPRTGGGHEQFF.

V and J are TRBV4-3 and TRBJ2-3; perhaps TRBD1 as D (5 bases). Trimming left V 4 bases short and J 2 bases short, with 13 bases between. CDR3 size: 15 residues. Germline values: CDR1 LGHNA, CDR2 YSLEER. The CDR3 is CASSPSTGHTDTQYF. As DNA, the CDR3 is TGCGCCAGCAGCCCATCTACAGGTCACACAGATACGCAGTATTTT.

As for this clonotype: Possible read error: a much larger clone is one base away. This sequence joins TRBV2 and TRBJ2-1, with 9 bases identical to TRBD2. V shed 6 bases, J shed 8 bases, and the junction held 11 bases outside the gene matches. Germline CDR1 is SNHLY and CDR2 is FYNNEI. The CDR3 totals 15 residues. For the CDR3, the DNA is TGTGCCAGCAGACAAGTAGCGGGAGTGAGGGATGAGCAGTTCTTC. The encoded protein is CASRQVAGVRDEQFF.

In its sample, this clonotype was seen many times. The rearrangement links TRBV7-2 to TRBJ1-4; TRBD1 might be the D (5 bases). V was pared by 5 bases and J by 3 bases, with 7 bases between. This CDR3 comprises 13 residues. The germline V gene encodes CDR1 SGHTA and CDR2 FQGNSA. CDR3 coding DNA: TGTGCCAGCAGCGGGACGGCTAATGAAAAACTGTTTTTT. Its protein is CASSGTANEKLFF.

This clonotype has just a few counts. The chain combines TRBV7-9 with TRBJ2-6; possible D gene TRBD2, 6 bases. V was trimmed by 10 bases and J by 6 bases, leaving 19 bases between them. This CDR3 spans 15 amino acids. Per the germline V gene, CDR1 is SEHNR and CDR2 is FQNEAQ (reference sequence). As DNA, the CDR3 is TGTGCCACACAAATGATGGGGGGTGAGGCCAACGTCCTGACTTTC. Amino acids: CATQMMGGEANVLTF.

The CDR3 DNA is TGCGCCAGCAGCTTGTTCCCCGGGACAGCCCAAGAGACCCAGTACTTC. It specifies CASSLFPGTAQETQYF. The chain links TRBV5-1 to TRBJ2-5; 7 nucleotides line up with TRBD1. CDR1 is SGHRS and CDR2 is YFSETQ in the germline V gene. V shed 1 base, J shed 1 base, and the junction held 7 bases outside the gene matches. The CDR3 loop spans 16 amino acids.

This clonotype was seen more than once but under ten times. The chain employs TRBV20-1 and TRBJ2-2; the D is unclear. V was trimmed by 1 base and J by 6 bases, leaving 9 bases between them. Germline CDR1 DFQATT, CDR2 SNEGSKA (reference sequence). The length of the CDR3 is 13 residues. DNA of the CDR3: TGCAGTGCTAGAGGACATTTCGCCGGGGAGCTGTTTTTT. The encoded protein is CSARGHFAGELFF.

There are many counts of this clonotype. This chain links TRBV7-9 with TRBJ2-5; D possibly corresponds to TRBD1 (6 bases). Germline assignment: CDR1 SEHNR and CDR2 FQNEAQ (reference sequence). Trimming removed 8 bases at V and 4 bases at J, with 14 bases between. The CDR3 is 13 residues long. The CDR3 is CASLGAWGETQYF. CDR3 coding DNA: TGTGCCAGCTTGGGGGCCTGGGGAGAGACCCAGTACTTC.

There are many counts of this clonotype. The CDR3 bases are TGTGCCAGCAGTGATCGGGACCCCGGAGTGGCTTTCTTT. Its translation: CASSDRDPGVAFF. The V gene is TRBV6-1, the J gene TRBJ1-1; weak D call: TRBD1 (5 bases). Germline V lookup: CDR1 MNHNS, CDR2 SASEGT. The CDR3 has 13 residues. Trimming shortened V by 3 bases and J by 11 bases, and 16 bases separated the two germline ends.

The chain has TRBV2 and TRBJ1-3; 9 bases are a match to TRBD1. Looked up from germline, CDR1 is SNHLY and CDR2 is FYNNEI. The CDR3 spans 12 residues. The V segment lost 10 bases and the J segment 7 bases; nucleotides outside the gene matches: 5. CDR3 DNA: TGTGCCAACGGACAGGGGTTCAACACCATATATTTT. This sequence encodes CANGQGFNTIYF.

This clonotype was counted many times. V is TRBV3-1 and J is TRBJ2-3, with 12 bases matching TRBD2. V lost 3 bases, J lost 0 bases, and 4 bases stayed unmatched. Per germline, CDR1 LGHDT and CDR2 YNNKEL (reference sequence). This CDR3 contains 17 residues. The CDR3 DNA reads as TGTGCCAGCAGCCATACCACTAGCGGGAGGAGCACAGATACGCAGTATTTT. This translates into CASSHTTSGRSTDTQYF.

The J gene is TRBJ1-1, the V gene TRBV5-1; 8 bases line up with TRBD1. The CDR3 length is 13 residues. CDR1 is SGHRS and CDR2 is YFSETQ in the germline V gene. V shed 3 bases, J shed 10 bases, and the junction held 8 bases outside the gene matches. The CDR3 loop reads CASSSGQGAGAFF. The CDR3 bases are TGCGCCAGCAGCTCTGGACAGGGAGCTGGAGCTTTCTTT.

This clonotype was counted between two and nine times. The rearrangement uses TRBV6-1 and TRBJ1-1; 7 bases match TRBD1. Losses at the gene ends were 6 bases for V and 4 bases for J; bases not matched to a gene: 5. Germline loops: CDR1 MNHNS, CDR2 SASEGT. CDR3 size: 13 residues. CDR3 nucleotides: TGTGCCAGCAGCAGGGGGAGGTTCACTGAAGCTTTCTTT. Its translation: CASSRGRFTEAFF.

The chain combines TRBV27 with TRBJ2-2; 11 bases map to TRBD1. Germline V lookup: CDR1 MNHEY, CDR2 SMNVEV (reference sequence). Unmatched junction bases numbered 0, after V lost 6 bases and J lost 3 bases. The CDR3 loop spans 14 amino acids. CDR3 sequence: CASRDRGHTGELFF. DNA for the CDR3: TGTGCCAGCAGGGACAGGGGGCACACCGGGGAGCTGTTTTTT.

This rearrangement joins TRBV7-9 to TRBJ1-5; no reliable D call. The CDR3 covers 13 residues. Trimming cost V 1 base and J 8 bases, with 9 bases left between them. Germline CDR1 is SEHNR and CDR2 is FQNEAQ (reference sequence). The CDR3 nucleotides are TGTGCCAGCAGCTTAGTCGGGCCAAAGCCCCAGCATTTT. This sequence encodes CASSLVGPKPQHF.